This TCR beta chain was profiled in a study of CD8 T cell repertoires and HIV-1 epitope variants (TCRdb year 2020). Study-wide context: In separate culture wells, T cells were stimulated with each of twenty-five peptides that represented autologous and known Gag and Nef epitope variants. Among the control conditions were a peptide pool of CMV, EBV and flu, the Ebola AY9 epitope serving as a negative control, and a well with no peptide. The epitopes tested were three Gag epitope families plus Nef HW9 and YT9. Using the EasySep Human T Cell Enrichment Kit, T cells were enriched and then co-cultured with an equal number of autologous T cell-negative cells acting as antigen-presenting cells. Cultures were maintained for 9 to 10 days in IMDM with gentamicin, and half-media changes adding IL-2, IL-7 and IL-15 were performed on days 3 and 7. An aliquot of 1M T cells was saved as an uncultured baseline condition, separate from the approximately 75 T cell cultures. A total of 83 T cell cultures were run, with each culture condition done in triplicate except for one peptide, which was done in duplicate. Study-wide conclusions, independent of this receptor: About 5 clonotypes recognized the Nef KF9 family and one the HW9 family, with no responses to the TAALDMSHF plasma variant. The assay identified only TCR beta chains and indicated proliferation in response to antigen, without indicating T cell function or cytokine profile. Nine or ten antigen-specific TCR beta clonotypes were identified, of which roughly six appeared to be cross-reactive for autologous or known escape epitope variants.

With respect to this clone: The antigen it recognizes is unknown. No base qualities exist here, and no much larger clone lies one base off it.

The immunoSEQ platform was used to sequence TCR beta CDR3 regions at survey depth. The QIAamp DNA micro kit was used to extract genomic DNA from every cultured and uncultured CD8+ T cell population. Per the authors' processing: Samples with fewer than 5,000 productive reads were excluded, which removed about 7% of the roughly 80 HIV peptide-stimulated cultures. A MANAFEST web app trimmed sequences to CDR3 and removed nonproductive sequences, CDR3s under 5 amino acids, and those not starting C or ending F/W. For a clonotype to count as antigen-specific, the clonotype had to expand relative to the no-peptide control in at least 2 of 3 replicates at FDR 0.01, and only within one epitope family. In addition, a specific clonotype needed a frequency at least fivefold higher than in wells stimulated with peptides from other epitope families. TCRdb retrieved this table from immuneACCESS and kept in-frame rearrangements only. Not all clones are present; in checked studies, unresolved V genes account for under half, and no reason is known for the remainder. That table supplies the V and J calls and clone size; D and trimming were determined from the DNA. Recorded for this sample are roughly 2,700 clones; under 70% of them occurred a single time. The ten largest account for more than 35% of the sample.

The EasySep Human CD8+ T Cell Enrichment Kit was used on day 10 to isolate CD8+ T cells from every culture. According to the germline V gene (reference sequence), CDR1 reads SEHNR and CDR2 reads FQNEAQ. The germline V end is reduced by 5 bases and the J end by 2 bases; junction bases left unmatched: 13. The CDR3 numbers 17 residues from cysteine through phenylalanine. Of the read, only the CDR3 DNA is kept; its 51 bases are in frame from base 1. The chain was built from TRBV7-9 and TRBJ2-3; 7 of the junction bases match TRBD2. The sample comprised cultured CD8+ T cells derived from PBMCs. The sequence derives from a male donor with HIV. The nucleotides read TGTGCCAGCAGCCCCACCCGAGCGGGGACGTCCACAGATACGCAGTATTTT. The resulting protein is CASSPTRAGTSTDTQYF.